This T cell receptor (beta chain) was captured by sequencing in a study of T cells in Graves' hyperthyroidism and ophthalmopathy. Study results and caveats: Stable hyperthyroidism was separated from ophthalmopathy by a model based on 13 V-J features.

In regard to this clonotype: Its antigen is as yet unknown.

A lack of ophthalmopathy progression within 18 months defined stable Graves' hyperthyroidism. Among the patients, aged 18 to 65, hyperthyroidism was newly diagnosed and had lasted under 2 months. Researchers barred patients who had uncontrolled infection, other autoimmune disease, pregnancy or lactation. It was RNA transcripts that yielded the amplified TCR beta CDR3 regions. Carried out on the TCR CDR3, a first-round RT-PCR used the HTBI primer set. MiXCR, run by TCRdb on the multiplex PCR reads, gives a single entry per CDR3 protein. The data show 560,000 or so distinct CDR3 sequences, 35% to 55% seen once. Material: peripheral blood or thyroid tissue (not recorded which). This receptor was taken from a woman aged 18-35 years with Graves' hyperthyroidism.

Written as DNA, the CDR3 is TGCAGCGTTGTTGTGTGGGGGACCCTTACGGCCCAGTACTTC. This codes for CSVVVWGTLTAQYF. The V gene is TRBV29-1, the J gene TRBJ2-5; D possibly matches TRBD1 or TRBD2 (5 bases each). Germline-derived CDR1 and CDR2 are SQVTM and ANQGSEA. Trimming stripped 4 bases from V and 9 bases from J, with 21 bases between. The CDR3 consists of 14 residues. The whole variable domain, filled in from reference TRBV29-1 and TRBJ2-5, reads SAVISQKPSRDICQRGTSLTIQCQVDSQVTMMFWYRQQPGQSLTLIATANQGSEATYESGFVIDKFPISRPNLTFSTLTVSNMSPEDSSIYLCSVVVWGTLTAQYFGPGTRLLVL.